Given below is one TCR beta chain in context. The junction does not match germline at one end; this may be a read error. The CDR3 runs 14 residues. Amplification of TCR beta CDR3 regions used RNA transcripts. RT-PCR was first run with HTBI primers, then multiplex PCR in a second round. TCRdb passed the multiplex PCR reads through MiXCR, listing each CDR3 protein once. This table holds about 590,000 distinct CDR3 sequences, about 40% found once. The data derive from a study of Graves' ophthalmopathy and Graves' hyperthyroidism. This sequence originates from an adult man with Graves' hyperthyroidism. The rearrangement uses TRBV12-3 or TRBV12-4 and TRBJ2-7; no clear D gene. The source material was peripheral blood or thyroid tissue (not recorded which). The CDR3 is CAISESEESYEQYF. CDR3 nucleotide sequence: TGTGCCATCAGTGAGTCAGAGGAATCCTACGAGCAGTACTTC.